This passage covers 5 T cell receptor beta chains from one sample sequenced in a study of identifying expanded T cells in peripheral blood. Using immunoSEQ multiplex PCR, the repertoire was profiled, and TCRdb retains in-frame clones only, with some absent. The sample shows about 58,000 clones, roughly nine tenths of them seen only once. The sequenced sample was blood. All receptors derive from a person aged 18-69 years in good health.

V gene TRBV2 combines with J gene TRBJ2-1; D is unresolved. CDR3 length: 8 residues. Germline V lookup: CDR1 SNHLY, CDR2 FYNNEI. The ends were cut back, 3 bases at V and 12 bases at J, with 0 bases in the middle. CDR3 sequence: CASSEQFF. CDR3 in DNA: TGTGCCAGCAGTGAGCAGTTCTTC.

The gene calls are TRBV2 and TRBJ2-5; 9 bases are a match to TRBD2. Germline V lookup: CDR1 SNHLY, CDR2 FYNNEI. V was clipped by 6 bases and J by 5 bases; unmatched bases: 4. The CDR3 covers 13 residues. CDR3 protein: CASRGTSLETQYF. The CDR3, as DNA: TGTGCCAGCAGGGGGACTAGCCTGGAGACCCAGTACTTC.

The rearrangement joins TRBV6-5 to TRBJ1-6, with 7 bases identical to TRBD1. Germline CDR1 reads MNHEY; CDR2 reads SVGAGI. V shed 9 bases, J shed 6 bases, and the junction held 8 bases outside the gene matches. The length of the CDR3 is 14 residues. Here the CDR3 reads CASRQGGVNSPLHF. The CDR3 nucleotides are TGTGCCAGTAGACAGGGAGGAGTTAATTCACCCCTCCACTTT.

This clone was detected only once. This sequence joins TRBV18 and TRBJ1-4, with D unresolved. Germline CDR1 is KGHSH and CDR2 is LQKENI. V lost 3 bases to trimming and J lost 7 bases, with 9 bases between them. The CDR3 is made up of 13 amino acids. CDR3 protein: CASSPEYSEKLFF. The DNA for the CDR3 is TGTGCCAGCTCACCTGAATACAGTGAAAAACTGTTTTTT.

The rearrangement joins TRBV7-2 to TRBJ2-3, with D perhaps given as TRBD1 or TRBD2 (5 bases each). The germline V and J ends were trimmed by 3 bases and 6 bases, with 10 bases remaining between them. The CDR3 spans 13 residues. Germline CDR1 reads SGHTA; CDR2 reads FQGNSA. The CDR3 DNA sequence: TGTGCCAGCAGCTTTATCGGGGCGGATACGCAGTATTTT. It encodes CASSFIGADTQYF.